The 22 T cell receptor beta chains reported below all come from one sample, sequenced in a study of blood T cells in healthy people across ages. Together with a sample-barcoded 5' primer, a J-beta primer mix was included in a second PCR lasting about 7 to 12 cycles. A single record per CDR3 protein comes from TCRdb applying MiXCR to the 5' RACE reads. This table has more than 750,000 distinct CDR3 sequences, 29% appearing once. The same data also contributed to another study, on T cells of mothers and their children.

Sequenced material: blood. The origin of the receptors is a woman aged 40 to 50 in good health.

This clonotype was counted many times. This chain joins TRBV5-1 and TRBJ2-1, with D uncertain. Germline CDR1 is SGHRS and CDR2 is YFSETQ. The germline V and J ends were trimmed by 0 bases and 6 bases, with 13 bases remaining between them. The CDR3 runs to 15 residues. The CDR3 DNA reads TGCGCCAGCAGCTTGGAGCCCCTTCGGAGCAATGAGCAGTTCTTC. Amino acids: CASSLEPLRSNEQFF.

The chain's CDR3 is CASSRPAGGLKDTQYF. The CDR3 region has the DNA TGTGCCAGCAGCCGCCCAGCGGGGGGACTCAAAGATACGCAGTATTTT. V gene TRBV3-1 combines with J gene TRBJ2-3; 9 positions match TRBD2. V dropped 4 bases and J dropped 5; count of bases not matched to a gene: 10. This CDR3 is built from 16 residues. Germline values: CDR1 LGHDT, CDR2 YNNKEL (reference sequence).

With respect to this clonotype: One end of the junction is discordant with germline, which a read error may explain. The chain is built from TRBV12-3 or TRBV12-4 and TRBJ2-3, with TRBD2 identical over 8 bases. The CDR3 has 16 amino acids. Written as DNA, the CDR3 is TGTGTCAGCAGTTCCCCGAGCGGGGGCTTGGAAGATACGCAGTATTTT. This codes for CVSSSPSGGLEDTQYF.

This chain uses TRBV15 with TRBJ2-3; D is perhaps TRBD2 (6 bases). Germline V gives CDR1 LNHNV, CDR2 YYDKDF (reference sequence). Between the trimmed V and J ends, which lost 3 bases and 6 bases, there was a span of 16 bases. The CDR3 consists of 15 residues. The CDR3 bases are TGTGCCACCAGCAGCGCGGGACGGGGAGTGGATACGCAGTATTTT. Translated, it gives CATSSAGRGVDTQYF.

This clonotype was detected only a few times. The V and J genes are TRBV28 and TRBJ1-2; the D gene is possibly TRBD1 (5 bases). The CDR3 runs 16 residues. V was trimmed by 4 bases and J by 5 bases, leaving 20 bases between them. Germline V gives CDR1 MDHEN, CDR2 SYDVKM. CDR3 in amino acids: CASSSPGAQGVYGYTF. DNA for the CDR3: TGTGCCAGCAGTTCCCCGGGCGCCCAGGGAGTGTATGGCTACACCTTC.

The genes are TRBV5-5 and TRBJ1-1; D not resolved. V shed 1 base and J shed 1 base, with 5 bases lying between them. Germline lookup yields CDR1 SGHKS and CDR2 YYEKEE (reference sequence). The CDR3 contains 13 residues. The DNA for the CDR3 is TGTGCCAGCAGCTTGATTGGGAACACTGAAGCTTTCTTT. Amino acid sequence: CASSLIGNTEAFF. Filled out from reference TRBV5-5 and TRBJ1-1, the complete variable domain reads DAGVTQSPTHLIKTRGQQVTLRCSPISGHKSVSWYQQVLGQGPQFIFQYYEKEERGRGNFPDRFSARQFPNYSSELNVNALLLGDSALYLCASSLIGNTEAFFGQGTRLTVV.

This clonotype was recorded at least ten times. An end of the junction differs from the germline gene, which may be a read error. This chain connects TRBV4-1 to TRBJ2-7, with D unresolved. The CDR3 covers 15 residues. Germline V lookup: CDR1 MGHRA, CDR2 YSYEKL. The CDR3 DNA reads as TGCGCCAGCAGCCAAGAAGAAGTGGGCGTCTACAAGCAGTACTTC. Protein sequence: CASSQEEVGVYKQYF.

The chain combines TRBV7-3 with TRBJ2-1; 12 positions match TRBD2. Germline CDR1 and CDR2: SGHTA and FQGTGA. The CDR3 is 16 residues long. V shed 1 base and J 7 bases; nucleotides not matched to a gene: 5. The CDR3 DNA is TGTGCCAGCAGCTTAAGGCTAGCGGGGGGGCGGAATGAGCAGTTCTTC. Its protein is CASSLRLAGGRNEQFF.

V gene TRBV7-2 combines with J gene TRBJ2-7; D is ambiguous. The germline V gene encodes CDR1 SGHTA and CDR2 FQGNSA. V was pared by 6 bases and J by 0 bases, with 9 bases between. CDR3 length: 13 amino acids. This chain's CDR3 is CASSKQSSYEQYF. CDR3 DNA: TGTGCCAGCAGTAAACAGAGCTCCTACGAGCAGTACTTC.

This clonotype has only a few counts. The rearrangement joins TRBV3-1 to TRBJ1-6; TRBD1 might be the D (6 bases). The germline CDR1 and CDR2 sequences are LGHDT and YNNKEL (reference sequence). There are 16 residues in the CDR3. V was cut by 3 bases and J by 8 bases, with 17 bases left in between. The DNA for the CDR3 is TGTGCCAGCAGCCATGACAGGTCCACGGGTGATTCACCCCTCCACTTT. It yields the protein CASSHDRSTGDSPLHF.

This clonotype was detected ten times or more. V gene TRBV20-1 combines with J gene TRBJ1-2, with D uncertain. The CDR3 extends over 12 amino acids. Deletions cut 5 bases from V and 5 bases from J, with 12 bases between. CDR1 and CDR2 from the germline V gene are DFQATT and SNEGSKA (reference sequence). CDR3 bases: TGCAGTGCTCAGCAACAGCCATATGGCTACACCTTC. It is translated as CSAQQQPYGYTF.

The V and J genes are TRBV6-6 and TRBJ2-3, with a possible D match to TRBD1 (7 bases). The V and J ends lost 6 bases and 1 base respectively, with 20 bases between them. CDR3 length: 17 amino acids. The germline V gene encodes CDR1 MNHNY and CDR2 SVGAGI (reference sequence). The CDR3 loop reads CASSPAGQQRGTDTQYF. CDR3 nucleotide sequence: TGTGCCAGCAGCCCGGCGGGACAGCAAAGAGGCACAGATACGCAGTATTTT.

With respect to this clonotype: The junction does not match germline at one end; this may be a read error. The chain links TRBV5-1 to TRBJ2-1; TRBD2 aligns across 9 bases. Looked up from germline, CDR1 is SGHRS and CDR2 is YFSETQ. The CDR3 runs to 15 residues. CDR3 protein: CASSPARGGYNERFF. Written as DNA, the CDR3 is TGCGCCAGCAGCCCAGCGCGGGGGGGATACAATGAGCGGTTCTTC.

This clonotype was detected a few times. CDR3 in amino acids: CASRSSRTTEAFF. Here the CDR3 DNA reads TGTGCCAGCAGGTCCTCGCGGACCACTGAAGCTTTCTTT. The chain couples TRBV7-2 to TRBJ1-1; unclear D gene. Germline loops: CDR1 SGHTA, CDR2 FQGNSA. Trimming shortened V by 6 bases and J by 4 bases, and 12 bases separated the two germline ends. The CDR3 totals 13 residues.

This chain uses TRBV28 with TRBJ2-1; the match to TRBD1 covers 12 bases. Germline loops: CDR1 MDHEN, CDR2 SYDVKM. V dropped 5 bases and J dropped 6; count of bases not matched to a gene: 8. The CDR3 contains 16 residues. The CDR3 here is CASSPRGQGAFNEQFF. The CDR3 DNA sequence: TGTGCCAGCAGTCCAAGGGGACAGGGGGCGTTCAATGAGCAGTTCTTC.

The J gene is TRBJ2-5, the V gene TRBV7-9; tentatively, D is TRBD1 (6 bases). Germline V lookup: CDR1 SEHNR, CDR2 FQNEAQ (reference sequence). Between the trimmed V and J ends, which lost 7 bases and 1 base, there was a span of 13 bases. The CDR3 contains 14 residues. CDR3 nucleotide sequence: TGTGCCAGCAAATCCGGGGACATCCAAGAGACCCAGTACTTC. It encodes CASKSGDIQETQYF. Full variable domain (remainder filled in from reference TRBV7-9 and TRBJ2-5): DTGVSQNPRHKITKRGQNVTFRCDPISEHNRLYWYRQTLGQGPEFLTYFQNEAQLEKSRLLSDRFSAERPKGSFSTLEIQRTEQGDSAMYLCASKSGDIQETQYFGPGTRLLVL.

This clonotype has a count of ten or more. The chain combines TRBV7-2 with TRBJ2-5, with D possibly TRBD2 on 6 matching bases. Germline assignment: CDR1 SGHTA and CDR2 FQGNSA. Trimming stripped 3 bases from V and 5 bases from J, with 13 bases between. This CDR3 has 14 amino acids. CDR3 amino acids: CASSFGGFKETQYF. CDR3 sequence (DNA): TGTGCCAGCAGCTTCGGGGGATTCAAGGAGACCCAGTACTTC. Full variable domain (outside the CDR3, taken from reference TRBV7-2 and TRBJ2-5): GAGVSQSPSNKVTEKGKDVELRCDPISGHTALYWYRQSLGQGLEFLIYFQGNSAPDKSGLPSDRFSAERTGGSVSTLTIQRTQQEDSAVYLCASSFGGFKETQYFGPGTRLLVL.

This chain uses TRBV9 with TRBJ2-3; D is unresolved. The germline V and J ends were trimmed by 1 base and 2 bases, with 17 bases remaining between them. Germline V gene data show CDR1 as SGDLS and CDR2 as YYNGEE. The CDR3 is 17 residues long. Here the CDR3 reads CASSVLGVDGLTDTQYF. In DNA, the CDR3 is TGTGCCAGCAGCGTATTAGGTGTCGACGGCCTCACAGATACGCAGTATTTT.

The chain combines TRBV28 with TRBJ1-3, with D hard to call. Germline V gene sequence: CDR1 MDHEN, CDR2 SYDVKM. The CDR3 length is 17 residues. Trimming pared 6 bases from V and 0 bases from J, leaving 18 bases between. The CDR3, as DNA: TGTGCCAGCAGCCCTCCTCTGGATGTAACCTCTGGAAACACCATATATTTT. Translated, it gives CASSPPLDVTSGNTIYF.

This sequence joins TRBV2 and TRBJ2-3, with D unresolved. V gave up 9 bases and J gave up 2 bases, with 6 bases separating them. Germline-derived CDR1 and CDR2 are SNHLY and FYNNEI. The CDR3 is made up of 11 amino acids. In nucleotides, the CDR3 is TGTGCCAGTGTCGTCACAGATACGCAGTATTTT. Amino acids: CASVVTDTQYF. The whole variable domain, filled in from reference TRBV2 and TRBJ2-3, reads EPEVTQTPSHQVTQMGQEVILRCVPISNHLYFYWYRQILGQKVEFLVSFYNNEISEKSEIFDDQFSVERPDGSNFTLKIRSTKLEDSAMYFCASVVTDTQYFGPGTRLTVL.

At least ten counts were recorded for this clonotype. The chain couples TRBV20-1 to TRBJ2-1; TRBD1 matches 10 bases. CDR1 and CDR2 (germline): DFQATT, SNEGSKA (reference sequence). Trimming removed 5 bases from V and 6 bases from J; junction bases left unmatched: 4. This CDR3 spans 13 amino acids. CDR3 DNA: TGCAGTGCTGCGGGACAGGGGCTCAATGAGCAGTTCTTC. Protein: CSAAGQGLNEQFF.

This clonotype was detected many times. The chain couples TRBV28 to TRBJ2-1; D unclear. Trimming pared 6 bases from V and 0 bases from J, leaving 6 bases between. There are 13 residues in the CDR3. In germline, CDR1 is MDHEN, CDR2 SYDVKM. In DNA, the CDR3 is TGTGCCAGCAGAAAGAGCTCCTACAATGAGCAGTTCTTC. Its protein is CASRKSSYNEQFF.